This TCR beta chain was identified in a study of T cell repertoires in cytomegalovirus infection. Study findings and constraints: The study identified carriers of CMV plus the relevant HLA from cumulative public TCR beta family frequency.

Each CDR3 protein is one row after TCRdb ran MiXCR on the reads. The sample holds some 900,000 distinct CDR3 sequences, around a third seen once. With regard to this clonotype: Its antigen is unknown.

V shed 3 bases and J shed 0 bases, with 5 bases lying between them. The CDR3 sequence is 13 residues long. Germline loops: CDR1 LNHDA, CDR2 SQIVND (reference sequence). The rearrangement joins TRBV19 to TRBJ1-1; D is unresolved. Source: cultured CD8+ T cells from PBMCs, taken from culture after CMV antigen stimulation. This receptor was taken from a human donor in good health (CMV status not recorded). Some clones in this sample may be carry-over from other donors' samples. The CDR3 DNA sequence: TGTGCCAGTAGTATCGCCGTGAACACTGAAGCTTTCTTT. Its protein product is CASSIAVNTEAFF.